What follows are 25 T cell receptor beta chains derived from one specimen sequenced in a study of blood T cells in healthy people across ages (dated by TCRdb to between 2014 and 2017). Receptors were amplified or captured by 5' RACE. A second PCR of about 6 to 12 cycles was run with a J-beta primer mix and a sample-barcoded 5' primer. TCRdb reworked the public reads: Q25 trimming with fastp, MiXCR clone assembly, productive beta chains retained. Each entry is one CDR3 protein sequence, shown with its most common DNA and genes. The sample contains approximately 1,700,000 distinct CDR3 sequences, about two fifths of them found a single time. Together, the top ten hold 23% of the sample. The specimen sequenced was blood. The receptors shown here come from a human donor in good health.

CDR3 protein: CASSSQGGTGLNEQFF. In nucleotides, the CDR3 is TGCGCCAGCAGTTCCCAAGGAGGGACAGGGCTCAATGAGCAGTTCTTC. The rearrangement joins TRBV5-1 to TRBJ2-1; 9 bases fit TRBD1. Germline V lookup: CDR1 SGHRS, CDR2 YFSETQ. The CDR3 sequence is 16 residues long. V gave up 5 bases and J gave up 6 bases; unmatched junction bases: 12. The full variable domain, completed using reference TRBV5-1 and TRBJ2-1, is KAGVTQTPRYLIKTRGQQVTLSCSPISGHRSVSWYQQTPGQGLQFLFEYFSETQRNKGNFPGRFSGRQFSNSRSEMNVSTLELGDSALYLCASSSQGGTGLNEQFFGPGTRLTVL.

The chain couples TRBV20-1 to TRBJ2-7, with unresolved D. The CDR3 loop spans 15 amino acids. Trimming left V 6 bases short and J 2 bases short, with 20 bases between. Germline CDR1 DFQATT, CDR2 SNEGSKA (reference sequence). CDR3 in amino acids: CSAPAAAEATYEQYF. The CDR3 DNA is TGCAGTGCCCCTGCCGCGGCAGAAGCTACCTACGAGCAGTACTTC.

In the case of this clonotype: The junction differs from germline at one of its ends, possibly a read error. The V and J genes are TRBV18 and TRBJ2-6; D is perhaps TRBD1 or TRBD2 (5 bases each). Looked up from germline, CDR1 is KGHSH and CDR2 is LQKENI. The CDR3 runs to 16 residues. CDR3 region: CTSSSRGASGANVLTF. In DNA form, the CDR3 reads TGTACCAGCTCGTCGAGAGGGGCTTCTGGGGCCAACGTCCTGACTTTC.

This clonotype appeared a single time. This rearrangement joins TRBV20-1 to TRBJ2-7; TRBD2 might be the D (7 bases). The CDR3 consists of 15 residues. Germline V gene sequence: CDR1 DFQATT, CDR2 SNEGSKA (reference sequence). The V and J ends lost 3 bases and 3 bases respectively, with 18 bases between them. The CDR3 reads CSASTRGGTFYEQYF. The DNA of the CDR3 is TGCAGTGCTAGTACGAGGGGGGGCACCTTCTACGAGCAGTACTTC.

The chain's CDR3 is CSALDPGEKLFF. The CDR3 bases are TGCAGTGCCTTAGATCCGGGTGAAAAACTGTTTTTT. This chain links TRBV20-1 with TRBJ1-4; the D is unclear. The CDR3 sequence is 12 residues long. The V gene lost 6 bases and the J gene lost 7 bases, with 12 bases spanning the gap. Germline V CDR1 and CDR2: DFQATT, SNEGSKA (reference sequence).

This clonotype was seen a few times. The CDR3 reads CSAVGAPGNEKLFF. In DNA form, the CDR3 reads TGCAGTGCTGTGGGGGCCCCCGGGAATGAAAAACTGTTTTTT. V gene TRBV20-1 combines with J gene TRBJ1-4, with D perhaps matching TRBD1 (6 bases). V gave up 5 bases and J gave up 5 bases, with 15 bases separating them. CDR3 length: 14 amino acids. Looked up from germline, CDR1 is DFQATT and CDR2 is SNEGSKA (reference sequence).

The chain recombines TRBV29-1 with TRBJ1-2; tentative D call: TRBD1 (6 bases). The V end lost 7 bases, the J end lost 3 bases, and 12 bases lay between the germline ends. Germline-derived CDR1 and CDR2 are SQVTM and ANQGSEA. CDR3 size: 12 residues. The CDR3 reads CSAGTPYYGYTF. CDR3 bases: TGCAGCGCTGGGACACCTTACTATGGCTACACCTTC.

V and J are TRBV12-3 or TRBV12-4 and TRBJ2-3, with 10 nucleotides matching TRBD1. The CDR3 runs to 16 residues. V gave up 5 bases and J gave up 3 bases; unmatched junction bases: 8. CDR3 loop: CASSLDRGLRTDTQYF. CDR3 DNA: TGTGCCAGCAGTCTAGACAGGGGGCTACGGACAGATACGCAGTATTTT.

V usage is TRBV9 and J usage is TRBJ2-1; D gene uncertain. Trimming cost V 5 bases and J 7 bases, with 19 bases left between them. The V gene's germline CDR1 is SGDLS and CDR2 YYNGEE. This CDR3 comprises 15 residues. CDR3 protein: CASSYSGQYANEQFF. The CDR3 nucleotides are TGTGCCAGCAGTTACTCCGGGCAGTATGCTAATGAGCAGTTCTTC.

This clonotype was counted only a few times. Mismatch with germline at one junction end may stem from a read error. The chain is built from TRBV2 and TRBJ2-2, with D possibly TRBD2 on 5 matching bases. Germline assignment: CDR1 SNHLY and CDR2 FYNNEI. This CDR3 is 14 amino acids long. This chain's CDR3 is CATPGRGSTGELFF. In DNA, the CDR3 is TGCGCCACCCCGGGCCGGGGATCCACCGGGGAGCTGTTTTTT.

CDR3 region: CSVLLWGTRSGDTQYF. Written as DNA, the CDR3 is TGCAGCGTCCTGCTATGGGGCACCCGTTCGGGAGATACGCAGTATTTT. The rearrangement uses TRBV29-1 and TRBJ2-3, with D perhaps matching TRBD1 (5 bases). Germline values: CDR1 SQVTM, CDR2 ANQGSEA. V dropped 6 bases and J dropped 5 bases, with 24 bases sitting between them. This CDR3 has 16 residues.

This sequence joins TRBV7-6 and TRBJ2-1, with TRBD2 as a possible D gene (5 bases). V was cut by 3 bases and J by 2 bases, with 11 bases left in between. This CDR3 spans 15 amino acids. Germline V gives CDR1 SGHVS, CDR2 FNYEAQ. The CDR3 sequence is CASSFRPGTYNEQFF. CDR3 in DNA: TGTGCCAGCAGCTTTCGGCCGGGGACCTACAATGAGCAGTTCTTC.

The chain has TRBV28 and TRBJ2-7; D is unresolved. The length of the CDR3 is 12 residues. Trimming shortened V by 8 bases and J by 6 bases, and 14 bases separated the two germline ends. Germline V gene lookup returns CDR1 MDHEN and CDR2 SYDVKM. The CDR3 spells CASHGDWSEQYF. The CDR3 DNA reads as TGTGCCAGCCATGGGGATTGGTCCGAGCAGTACTTC.

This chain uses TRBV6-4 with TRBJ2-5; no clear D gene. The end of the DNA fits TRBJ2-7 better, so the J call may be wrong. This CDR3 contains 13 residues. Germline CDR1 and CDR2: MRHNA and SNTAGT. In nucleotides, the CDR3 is TGTGCCAGCACAACGCCAGCCCGCTACGAGCAGTACTTC. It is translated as CASTTPARYEQYF.

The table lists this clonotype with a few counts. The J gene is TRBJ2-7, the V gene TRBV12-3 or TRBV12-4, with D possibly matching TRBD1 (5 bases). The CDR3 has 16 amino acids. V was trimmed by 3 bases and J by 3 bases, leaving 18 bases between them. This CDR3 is CASSFSSSRAGYEQYF. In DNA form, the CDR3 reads TGTGCCAGCAGTTTTTCATCGTCCAGGGCAGGCTACGAGCAGTACTTC.

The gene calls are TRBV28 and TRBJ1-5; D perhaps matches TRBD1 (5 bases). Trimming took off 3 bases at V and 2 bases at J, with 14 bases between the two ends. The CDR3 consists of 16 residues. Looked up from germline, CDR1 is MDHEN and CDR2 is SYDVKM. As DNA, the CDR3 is TGTGCCAGCAGTTTTGGTTGGGGGTCGGGCAATCAGCCCCAGCATTTT. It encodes CASSFGWGSGNQPQHF.

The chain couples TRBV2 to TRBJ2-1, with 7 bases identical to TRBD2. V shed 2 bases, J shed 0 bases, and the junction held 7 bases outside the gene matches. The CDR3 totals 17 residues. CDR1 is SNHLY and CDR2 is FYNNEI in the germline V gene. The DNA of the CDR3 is TGTGCCAGCAGTGAAAAGGAGGGCGGGAGCTCCTACAATGAGCAGTTCTTC. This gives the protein CASSEKEGGSSYNEQFF.

Written as DNA, the CDR3 is TGTGCCACCAGTGCCCCGACAGGGGATCAGCCCCAGCATTTT. This translates into CATSAPTGDQPQHF. The V gene is TRBV24-1, the J gene TRBJ1-5; 8 bases are shared with TRBD1. J lost 5 bases, V lost 5 bases, and 4 bases had no gene match. This CDR3 contains 14 residues. Germline V gene data show CDR1 as KGHDR and CDR2 as SFDVKD.

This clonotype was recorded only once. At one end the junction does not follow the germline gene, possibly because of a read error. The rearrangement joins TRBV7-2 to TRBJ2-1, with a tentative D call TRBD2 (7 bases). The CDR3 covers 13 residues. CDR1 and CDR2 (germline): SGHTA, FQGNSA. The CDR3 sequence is CAGSPGGGVEQFF. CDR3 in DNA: TGTGCCGGCAGCCCGGGGGGCGGGGTTGAGCAGTTCTTC.

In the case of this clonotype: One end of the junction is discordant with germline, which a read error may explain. In nucleotides, the CDR3 is TGTGCCAGCAGCCAAGTAAAGGATGGGGCCACAGATGCGCAGTATTTT. Amino acid sequence: CASSQVKDGATDAQYF. The chain employs TRBV4-2 and TRBJ2-3, with D maybe TRBD1 (5 bases). Germline values: CDR1 LGHNA, CDR2 YNFKEQ. The CDR3 has 16 amino acids.

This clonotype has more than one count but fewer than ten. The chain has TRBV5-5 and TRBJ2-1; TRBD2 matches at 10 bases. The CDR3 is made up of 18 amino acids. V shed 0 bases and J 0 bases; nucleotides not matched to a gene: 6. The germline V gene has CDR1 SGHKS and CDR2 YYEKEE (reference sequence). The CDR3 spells CASSLVSGGIRSYNEQFF. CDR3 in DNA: TGTGCCAGCAGCTTGGTTAGCGGGGGGATTCGCTCCTACAATGAGCAGTTCTTC.

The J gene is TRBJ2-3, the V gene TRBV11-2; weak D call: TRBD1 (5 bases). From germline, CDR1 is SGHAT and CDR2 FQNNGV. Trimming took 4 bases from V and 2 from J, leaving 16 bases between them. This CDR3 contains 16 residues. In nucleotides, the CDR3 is TGTGCCAGCAGCTCAGGATGGGGCAGAATCACAGATACGCAGTATTTT. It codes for CASSSGWGRITDTQYF.

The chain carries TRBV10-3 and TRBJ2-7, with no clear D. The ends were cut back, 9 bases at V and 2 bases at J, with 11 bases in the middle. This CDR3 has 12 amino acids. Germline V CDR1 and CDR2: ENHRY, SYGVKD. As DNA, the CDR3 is TGTGCCATAGCAGGTAATGCCTACGAGCAGTACTTC. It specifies CAIAGNAYEQYF.

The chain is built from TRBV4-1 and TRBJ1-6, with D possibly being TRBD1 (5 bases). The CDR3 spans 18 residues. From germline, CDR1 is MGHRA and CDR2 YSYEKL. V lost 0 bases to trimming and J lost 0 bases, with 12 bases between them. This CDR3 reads CASSQDAVGASYNSPLHF. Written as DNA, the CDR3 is TGCGCCAGCAGCCAAGATGCCGTTGGGGCCTCCTATAATTCACCCCTCCACTTT.

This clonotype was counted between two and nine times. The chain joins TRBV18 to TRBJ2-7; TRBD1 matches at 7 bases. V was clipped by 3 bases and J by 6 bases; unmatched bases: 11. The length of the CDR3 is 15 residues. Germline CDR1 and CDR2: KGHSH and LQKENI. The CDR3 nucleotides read TGTGCCAGCTCACCGGGGGACAGCGTCCAACGCGAGCAGTACTTC. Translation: CASSPGDSVQREQYF. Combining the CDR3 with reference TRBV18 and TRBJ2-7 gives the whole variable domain NAGVMQNPRHLVRRRGQEARLRCSPMKGHSHVYWYRQLPEEGLKFMVYLQKENIIDESGMPKERFSAEFPKEGPSILRIQQVVRGDSAAYFCASSPGDSVQREQYFGPGTRLTVT.